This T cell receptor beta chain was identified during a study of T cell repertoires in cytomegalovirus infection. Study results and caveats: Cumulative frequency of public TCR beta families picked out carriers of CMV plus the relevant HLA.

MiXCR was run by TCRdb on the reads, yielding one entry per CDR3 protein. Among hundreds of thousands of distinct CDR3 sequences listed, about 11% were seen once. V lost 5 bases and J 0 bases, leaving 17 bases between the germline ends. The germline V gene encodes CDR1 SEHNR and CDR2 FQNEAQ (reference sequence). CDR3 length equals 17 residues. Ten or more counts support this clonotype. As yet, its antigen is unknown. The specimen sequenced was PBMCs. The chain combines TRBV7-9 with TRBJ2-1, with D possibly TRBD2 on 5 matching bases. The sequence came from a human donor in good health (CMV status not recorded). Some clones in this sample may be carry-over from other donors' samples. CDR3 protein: CASSPPLAKGSYNEQFF. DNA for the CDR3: TGTGCCAGCAGCCCGCCGCTAGCTAAGGGCTCCTACAATGAGCAGTTCTTC.